One sample yielded the 23 T cell receptor beta chains listed below, sequenced in a study of cytomegalovirus exposure and HLA in healthy donors. PCR was performed using 60 Vbeta and 13 Jbeta primers. The data were produced by immunoSEQ multiplex PCR, yet TCRdb's version contains in-frame clones alone and is incomplete. The sample records roughly 130,000 clones, 75% to 85% being singletons. Sequencing input: PBMCs. The receptors come from a male donor in good health and CMV-seropositive.

V usage is TRBV28 and J usage is TRBJ1-1; TRBD1 aligns across 12 bases. There are 16 residues in the CDR3. J lost 3 bases, V lost 6 bases, and 8 bases had no gene match. Looked up from germline, CDR1 is MDHEN and CDR2 is SYDVKM. The CDR3 DNA is TGTGCCAGCAGAGGGACAGGGGGCGCATGGGACACTGAAGCTTTCTTT. Protein product: CASRGTGGAWDTEAFF.

The chain recombines TRBV27 with TRBJ2-5, with 10 bases matching TRBD1. The assigned J gene may be wrong: the sequence end matches TRBJ2-7 better. CDR1 is MNHEY and CDR2 is SMNVEV in the germline V gene (reference sequence). The CDR3 has 14 residues. The CDR3 here is CASSWTGGSYEQYF. The CDR3 DNA sequence: TGTGCCAGCAGTTGGACAGGGGGCTCCTACGAGCAGTACTTC.

This clone was recorded only once. The gene calls are TRBV27 and TRBJ2-1, with 8 nucleotides matching TRBD2. With V trimmed by 7 bases and J by 9 bases, 26 bases remained unmatched. Germline V gene sequence: CDR1 MNHEY, CDR2 SMNVEV (reference sequence). This CDR3 has 19 amino acids. As DNA, the CDR3 is TGTGCCAGCACCAAAGAGGGAGCGGGGGTATTCGGGGGAGGGCGTGAGCAGTTCTTC. Its translation: CASTKEGAGVFGGGREQFF.

V usage is TRBV27 and J usage is TRBJ1-2; D unclear. The V end lost 6 bases, the J end lost 4 bases, and 15 bases lay between the germline ends. The CDR3 length is 14 residues. Germline assignment: CDR1 MNHEY and CDR2 SMNVEV (reference sequence). The CDR3 sequence: CASRGEGMIYGYTF. The CDR3 DNA follows: TGTGCCAGCAGGGGAGAGGGAATGATCTATGGCTACACCTTC.

The chain is built from TRBV4-2 and TRBJ2-5, with D perhaps matching TRBD2 (6 bases). The CDR3 loop spans 13 amino acids. Germline V lookup: CDR1 LGHNA, CDR2 YNFKEQ. With 1 base removed from V and 5 bases from J, the gap between germline ends came to 8 bases. CDR3 sequence: CASSQGGRETQYF. The CDR3 DNA follows: TGTGCCAGCAGCCAAGGGGGGAGGGAGACCCAGTACTTC.

The rearrangement uses TRBV9 and TRBJ2-1, with TRBD2 as a possible D gene (6 bases). V gave up 1 base and J gave up 0 bases, with 11 bases separating them. The length of the CDR3 is 16 residues. Germline loops: CDR1 SGDLS, CDR2 YYNGEE. This CDR3 reads CASSVSGQSSYNEQFF. Here the CDR3 DNA reads TGTGCCAGCAGCGTAAGCGGGCAGAGCTCCTACAATGAGCAGTTCTTC.

This clone was counted only a few times. The chain employs TRBV11-2 and TRBJ2-1; TRBD2 is a possible D gene (6 bases). The CDR3 covers 17 residues. From germline, CDR1 is SGHAT and CDR2 FQNNGV. Between the trimmed V and J ends, which lost 0 bases and 0 bases, there was a span of 12 bases. The CDR3 DNA reads as TGTGCCAGCAGCTTAGAGGCGGGGTACAGCTCCTACAATGAGCAGTTCTTC. Residues: CASSLEAGYSSYNEQFF.

The chain's CDR3 is CASSEETGGSGSPLHF. Written as DNA, the CDR3 is TGTGCCAGCAGTGAAGAAACAGGGGGCAGCGGGTCACCCCTCCACTTT. The chain couples TRBV2 to TRBJ1-6; 9 nucleotides align to TRBD1. In germline, CDR1 is SNHLY, CDR2 FYNNEI. Trimming at V came to 1 base and at J to 10 bases, leaving 8 bases not matched to a gene. The CDR3 covers 16 residues.

V is TRBV18 and J is TRBJ2-1; possibly TRBD2 for D (7 bases). The CDR3 contains 16 residues. Trimming left V 3 bases short and J 5 bases short, with 17 bases between. Germline V gene lookup returns CDR1 KGHSH and CDR2 LQKENI. Here the CDR3 reads CASSPLAGAVNNEQFF. The CDR3 DNA sequence: TGTGCCAGCTCACCCCTCGCGGGGGCGGTAAACAATGAGCAGTTCTTC.

The chain combines TRBV9 with TRBJ2-7, with unresolved D. The CDR3 has 15 residues. V lost 0 bases, J lost 0 bases, and 10 bases lay in between. The germline CDR1 and CDR2 sequences are SGDLS and YYNGEE. The CDR3 sequence is CASSVDMWSSYEQYF. Here the CDR3 DNA reads TGTGCCAGCAGCGTAGACATGTGGAGCTCCTACGAGCAGTACTTC.

J is TRBJ2-5 and V is TRBV19; 14 nucleotides agree with TRBD2. The CDR3 has 17 amino acids. The ends lost 5 bases at V and 5 bases at J; junction bases unmatched: 10. Germline assignment: CDR1 LNHDA and CDR2 SQIVND (reference sequence). CDR3 amino acids: CASSPSGLAGGDETQYF. The CDR3 region has the DNA TGTGCCAGTAGTCCCTCCGGACTAGCGGGAGGAGATGAGACCCAGTACTTC. Full variable domain (remainder filled in from reference TRBV19 and TRBJ2-5): DGGITQSPKYLFRKEGQNVTLSCEQNLNHDAMYWYRQDPGQGLRLIYYSQIVNDFQKGDIAEGYSVSREKKESFPLTVTSAQKNPTAFYLCASSPSGLAGGDETQYFGPGTRLLVL.

Regarding this clone: The junction departs from germline at one end; a sequencing error may be responsible. The chain links TRBV5-4 to TRBJ2-7, with TRBD2 matching 8 bases. Germline CDR1 SGHNT, CDR2 YYREEE (reference sequence). The CDR3 contains 13 residues. The CDR3 DNA reads as TGTGCCAGCAGCTTGGCGGGGGGGCTGGGCACTAACTTC. It is translated as CASSLAGGLGTNF.

J is TRBJ2-1 and V is TRBV7-2; 9 bases are a match to TRBD1. Germline CDR1 and CDR2: SGHTA and FQGNSA. This CDR3 is 16 amino acids long. Trimming took 1 base from V and 4 from J; bases not matched to a gene: 5. CDR3 DNA: TGTGCCAGCAGCTTAGTTGGGACAGGGACTTACAATGAGCAGTTCTTC. Its translation: CASSLVGTGTYNEQFF.

The chain uses TRBV10-3 and TRBJ2-2; 9 nucleotides match TRBD2. This CDR3 has 17 amino acids. Germline V gene sequence: CDR1 ENHRY, CDR2 SYGVKD. V trimming: 0 bases; J trimming: 5 bases; junction bases outside the gene matches: 7. CDR3 loop: CAISESSGRSGTGELFF. In DNA, the CDR3 is TGTGCCATCAGTGAGTCTAGCGGGAGATCGGGGACCGGGGAGCTGTTTTTT.

J is TRBJ2-7 and V is TRBV5-8; D is perhaps TRBD2 (6 bases). The germline V and J ends were trimmed by 4 bases and 3 bases, with 23 bases remaining between them. This CDR3 is 17 amino acids long. CDR1 SGHTS and CDR2 YDEGEE come from the germline V gene. CDR3: CASSGRAGTSSFYEQYF. DNA of the CDR3: TGTGCCAGCAGCGGGCGGGCGGGGACCTCCTCCTTCTACGAGCAGTACTTC.

This clone appeared a few times. The chain joins TRBV27 to TRBJ2-5; 12 nucleotides match TRBD1. The CDR3 length is 16 residues. The germline gives CDR1 MNHEY, CDR2 SMNVEV (reference sequence). After removal of 4 bases from V and 5 bases from J, the junction contained 8 bases not matched to a gene. CDR3 coding DNA: TGTGCCAGCAGTTGGACCGGGACAGGGGGCGGGGAGACCCAGTACTTC. Encoded protein: CASSWTGTGGGETQYF.

This clone appeared a few times. The J gene is TRBJ1-2, the V gene TRBV6-6, with 9 positions matching TRBD1. Germline assignment: CDR1 MNHNY and CDR2 SVGAGI (reference sequence). The J segment lost 6 bases and the V segment lost 6 bases, leaving 5 bases of the junction unmatched. The CDR3 extends over 13 amino acids. CDR3 region: CASRIGTGHGYTF. Written as DNA, the CDR3 is TGTGCCAGCAGGATCGGGACAGGGCATGGCTACACCTTC.

J is TRBJ2-5 and V is TRBV11-2; tentatively, D is TRBD1 (6 bases). The CDR3 covers 16 residues. V dropped 5 bases and J dropped 7 bases, with 23 bases sitting between them. CDR1 is SGHAT, CDR2 FQNNGV, per germline. CDR3 loop: CASSETGQKPAGTQYF. The CDR3, as DNA: TGTGCCAGCAGCGAGACTGGACAGAAACCGGCCGGGACCCAGTACTTC.

This sequence joins TRBV10-3 and TRBJ1-2; TRBD1 is a possible D gene (6 bases). V lost 7 bases and J 4 bases, leaving 19 bases between the germline ends. This CDR3 is 15 amino acids long. CDR1 is ENHRY and CDR2 is SYGVKD in the germline V gene. CDR3 amino acids: CAITPNRVESYGYTF. As DNA, the CDR3 is TGTGCCATCACCCCTAACAGGGTCGAGAGCTATGGCTACACCTTC.

This chain connects TRBV7-2 to TRBJ2-1; perhaps TRBD2 as D (5 bases). CDR1 is SGHTA, CDR2 FQGNSA, per germline. CDR3 length: 13 residues. Trimming removed 6 bases at V and 10 bases at J, with 16 bases between. The CDR3 sequence is CASRSSDPGEQFF. In DNA, the CDR3 is TGTGCCAGCAGGTCGTCCGACCCGGGGGAGCAGTTCTTC.

The V gene is TRBV5-1, the J gene TRBJ2-7; D is ambiguous. Trimming removed 0 bases from V and 3 bases from J, with 7 bases in between. This CDR3 spans 13 amino acids. CDR1 is SGHRS, CDR2 YFSETQ, per germline. The CDR3 sequence is CASSLASSYEQYF. The CDR3 region has the DNA TGCGCCAGCAGCTTGGCGTCTAGCTACGAGCAGTACTTC.

V is TRBV19 and J is TRBJ2-7, with TRBD2 matching 11 bases. There are 14 residues in the CDR3. Looked up from germline, CDR1 is LNHDA and CDR2 is SQIVND (reference sequence). The V segment lost 6 bases and the J segment 6 bases; nucleotides outside the gene matches: 7. CDR3 DNA sequence: TGTGCCAGTAGACTGACTAGCGGGATCGGCGAGCAGTACTTC. This translates into CASRLTSGIGEQYF.

The CDR3 DNA sequence: TGTGCCATCAGTGAGCGGGACACCTCGAACACCGGGGAGCTGTTTTTT. Amino acid sequence: CAISERDTSNTGELFF. The rearrangement links TRBV10-3 to TRBJ2-2; possibly TRBD1 for D (6 bases). Germline-derived CDR1 and CDR2 are ENHRY and SYGVKD. The CDR3 spans 16 residues. V shed 2 bases and J shed 0 bases, with 10 bases lying between them.